These T cell receptor beta chains were read from a single sample in a study of blood T cell repertoires in COVID-19. Some clones are missing from TCRdb's copy, which holds only in-frame ones; the method was immunoSEQ multiplex PCR. This sample has 200,000 to 250,000 clones, with 82% found just once. Sequences were obtained from peripheral blood. These receptors were collected from a woman aged 80 or over with COVID-19, enrolled during active disease. The CDR3 runs from the conserved cysteine through the conserved F or W. D genes are given only for firm matches. Clone size, where shown, is once, few, many, or a class for clones that have expanded.

j_call: TRBJ2-3; clone_size: -; cdr3_length: 15; d_call: -; v_call: TRBV2; cdr3_nt: TGTGCCAGCAGTGAACAGGGGTCGGGCACAGATACGCAGTATTTT; cdr3_aa: CASSEQGSGTDTQYF
j_call: TRBJ1-1; clone_size: -; cdr3_length: 16; d_call: -; v_call: TRBV2; cdr3_nt: TGTGCCAGCAGTTTAAGAGGTGGGGGCGGCGGCACTGAAGCTTTCTTT; cdr3_aa: CASSLRGGGGGTEAFF
j_call: TRBJ1-6; clone_size: few; cdr3_length: 13; d_call: -; v_call: TRBV6-5; cdr3_nt: TGTGCCAGCAGTTCTCCTGGGGAGTCACCCCTCCACTTT; cdr3_aa: CASSSPGESPLHF
j_call: TRBJ1-1; clone_size: -; cdr3_length: 13; d_call: TRBD1; v_call: TRBV11-1; cdr3_nt: TGTGCCAGCAGCCTGGACAGGCGAACTGAAGCTTTCTTT; cdr3_aa: CASSLDRRTEAFF
j_call: TRBJ2-1; clone_size: -; cdr3_length: 19; d_call: TRBD2; v_call: TRBV11-2; cdr3_nt: TGTGCCAGCAGCCTAAGGACTAGCGGGAGTTTAGTGACCTACAATGAGCAGTTCTTC; cdr3_aa: CASSLRTSGSLVTYNEQFF
j_call: TRBJ2-1; clone_size: -; cdr3_length: 14; d_call: TRBD1; v_call: TRBV2; cdr3_nt: TGTGCCAGCAGTTCCGGGACAGGACGTGGTGAGCAGTTCTTC; cdr3_aa: CASSSGTGRGEQFF
j_call: TRBJ2-1; clone_size: -; cdr3_length: 16; d_call: TRBD2; v_call: TRBV4-2; cdr3_nt: TGTGCCAGCAGCCAAGAGGGCGGGAGCTCCTACAATGAGCAGTTCTTC; cdr3_aa: CASSQEGGSSYNEQFF
j_call: TRBJ1-1; clone_size: -; cdr3_length: 14; d_call: TRBD1; v_call: TRBV30; cdr3_nt: TGTGCCTGGAGAGCCACAGGGGTTTGGACTGAAGCTTTCTTT; cdr3_aa: CAWRATGVWTEAFF
j_call: TRBJ2-7; clone_size: -; cdr3_length: 18; d_call: TRBD1; v_call: TRBV7-2; cdr3_nt: TGTGCCAGCAGCCCACAGGGGTTATCCTTTCCGCGGACCTACGAGCAGTACTTC; cdr3_aa: CASSPQGLSFPRTYEQYF
j_call: TRBJ2-1; clone_size: few; cdr3_length: 15; d_call: TRBD2; v_call: TRBV19; cdr3_nt: TGTGCCAGTAGTATGTCCGGGACTAGCTTCAATGAGCAGTTCTTC; cdr3_aa: CASSMSGTSFNEQFF
j_call: TRBJ2-5; clone_size: -; cdr3_length: 14; d_call: -; v_call: TRBV27; cdr3_nt: TGTGCCAGCAGCCACACCATGTACCAAGAGACCCAGTACTTC; cdr3_aa: CASSHTMYQETQYF